This T cell receptor (beta chain) was retrieved from a study of blood T cell repertoires in COVID-19. Study at large: Acute and convalescent COVID-19 specimens originated in the United States, Italy and Spain. PBMCs, B-cell-depleted T cells, or T cells were the source of the cDNA or gDNA that made up the material.

In the source study's methods: Nucleated cell counts were estimated from reference gene primer amplification. TCRdb keeps only in-frame clones here, not all; method: immunoSEQ multiplex PCR. The D gene and trimming were derived from the DNA, and the V and J assignments and clone size from that table. The table shows approximately 260,000 clones, with about 79% occurring only once. The CDR3 sequence is 14 residues long. The V end lost 1 base, the J end lost 4 bases, and 8 bases lay between the germline ends. The germline V gene has CDR1 MGHRA and CDR2 YSYEKL. Sequenced: peripheral blood. The receptor was derived from a woman older than 75 with acute or convalescent COVID-19. V usage is TRBV4-1 and J usage is TRBJ1-5; no clear D gene. CDR3 coding DNA: TGCGCCAGCAGCCAAGGGCAGAGGAATCAGCCCCAGCATTTT. This translates into CASSQGQRNQPQHF.